The 18 T cell receptor beta chains below all came from one sample that was sequenced in a study of glioma-infiltrating T cells after dendritic cell vaccination. Using immunoSEQ multiplex PCR, the repertoire was profiled, and TCRdb retains in-frame clones only, with some absent. The table shows 99,000 or so clones, with around 89% occurring only once. The time point here: after dendritic cell vaccination, including at tumor progression/relapse. This specimen was blood, taken after dendritic cell vaccination. These receptors all come from a human donor with glioblastoma.

The J gene is TRBJ2-7, the V gene TRBV5-4; D is perhaps TRBD2 (6 bases). The length of the CDR3 is 16 residues. V was cut by 3 bases and J by 3 bases, with 19 bases left in between. The germline gives CDR1 SGHNT, CDR2 YYREEE (reference sequence). CDR3 region: CASSSPSWAGNYEQYF. CDR3 bases: TGTGCCAGCAGCTCTCCGTCTTGGGCGGGGAACTACGAGCAGTACTTC.

The chain joins TRBV19 to TRBJ1-5; D uncertain. Trimming left V 8 bases short and J 3 bases short, with 17 bases between. From germline, CDR1 is LNHDA and CDR2 SQIVND (reference sequence). The CDR3 covers 15 residues. CDR3 loop: CASQEVGGNNQPQHF. The CDR3 coding sequence is TGTGCCAGTCAGGAGGTAGGTGGTAACAATCAGCCCCAGCATTTT. The full variable domain, rest sourced from reference TRBV19 and TRBJ1-5, is DGGITQSPKYLFRKEGQNVTLSCEQNLNHDAMYWYRQDPGQGLRLIYYSQIVNDFQKGDIAEGYSVSREKKESFPLTVTSAQKNPTAFYLCASQEVGGNNQPQHFGDGTRLSIL.

This rearrangement joins TRBV5-1 to TRBJ2-2; D perhaps matches TRBD2 (6 bases). The CDR3 spans 14 residues. CDR1 is SGHRS, CDR2 YFSETQ, per germline. The V and J ends lost 5 bases and 4 bases respectively, with 12 bases between them. The CDR3: CASRQGTSTGELFF. CDR3 nucleotide sequence: TGCGCCAGCAGACAAGGGACTTCCACCGGGGAGCTGTTTTTT.

This sequence joins TRBV18 and TRBJ1-2; no definite D call. Germline V lookup: CDR1 KGHSH, CDR2 LQKENI. This CDR3 spans 15 amino acids. Trimming pared 2 bases from V and 4 bases from J, leaving 14 bases between. As DNA, the CDR3 is TGTGCCAGCTCACCAACCTTGATGGGCCGCTATGGCTACACCTTC. Its protein product is CASSPTLMGRYGYTF.

The chain employs TRBV2 and TRBJ2-2; 7 bases are a match to TRBD1. Germline trimming cut 5 bases from V and 3 bases from J; bases unmatched to any gene: 6. In germline, CDR1 is SNHLY, CDR2 FYNNEI. This CDR3 has 15 residues. In nucleotides, the CDR3 is TGTGCCAGCAGTAAACAGGGGTCGGACACCGGGGAGCTGTTTTTT. Translating gives CASSKQGSDTGELFF.

This chain links TRBV9 with TRBJ2-3; 12 bases agree with TRBD2. V lost 0 bases, J lost 2 bases, and 7 bases stayed unmatched. Germline assignment: CDR1 SGDLS and CDR2 YYNGEE. The CDR3 totals 18 residues. The CDR3 DNA follows: TGTGCCAGCAGCGTAGCTGTCGGACTAGCGGGACCCACAGATACGCAGTATTTT. This gives the protein CASSVAVGLAGPTDTQYF.

The V gene is TRBV5-1, the J gene TRBJ1-1; D unclear. CDR1 and CDR2 (germline): SGHRS, YFSETQ. Trimming took 3 bases from V and 0 from J, leaving 9 bases between them. CDR3 length equals 14 residues. CDR3 loop: CASSSPPMNTEAFF. The CDR3, as DNA: TGCGCCAGCAGCTCCCCCCCTATGAACACTGAAGCTTTCTTT.

CDR3 sequence: CATREGVGRTEAFF. DNA for the CDR3: TGTGCCACCAGGGAAGGGGTCGGGCGTACTGAAGCTTTCTTT. The J gene is TRBJ1-1, the V gene TRBV15; possible D gene TRBD1, 5 bases. Trimming removed 6 bases from V and 5 bases from J, with 16 bases in between. This CDR3 region has 14 residues. Germline V CDR1 and CDR2: LNHNV, YYDKDF (reference sequence). The full variable domain, in which reference TRBV15 and TRBJ1-1 provide the parts outside the CDR3, is DAMVIQNPRYQVTQFGKPVTLSCSQTLNHNVMYWYQQKSSQAPKLLFHYYDKDFNNEADTPDNFQSRRPNTSFCFLDIRSPGLGDTAMYLCATREGVGRTEAFFGQGTRLTVV.

This clone was found once. V gene TRBV7-9 combines with J gene TRBJ1-2; TRBD1 matches 8 bases. CDR1 and CDR2 (germline): SEHNR, FQNEAQ (reference sequence). The J segment lost 8 bases and the V segment lost 1 base, leaving 9 bases of the junction unmatched. CDR3 size: 15 residues. Here the CDR3 reads CASSLVRQGAKGYTF. The CDR3 DNA is TGTGCCAGCAGCTTAGTCCGGCAGGGGGCTAAGGGCTACACCTTC.

The CDR3 loop is CSVEDTGRFSGYTF. The CDR3, as DNA: TGCAGCGTTGAAGATACAGGGCGTTTTTCTGGCTACACCTTC. The chain recombines TRBV29-1 with TRBJ1-2; weak D call: TRBD1 (6 bases). CDR1 and CDR2 from the germline V gene are SQVTM and ANQGSEA. This CDR3 contains 14 residues. V gave up 0 bases and J gave up 7 bases, with 15 bases separating them.

The V gene is TRBV10-2, the J gene TRBJ2-3; D remains unclear. The V gene lost 2 bases and the J gene lost 1 base, with 10 bases spanning the gap. This CDR3 has 15 amino acids. Germline assignment: CDR1 WSHSY and CDR2 SAAADI. The CDR3 nucleotides are TGCGCCAGCAGTGAGGGCTTTTTGGGCACAGATACGCAGTATTTT. Protein sequence: CASSEGFLGTDTQYF.

This chain uses TRBV6-1 with TRBJ1-1; 12 bases are a match to TRBD1. Germline V CDR1 and CDR2: MNHNS, SASEGT. V shed 4 bases, J shed 6 bases, and the junction held 15 bases outside the gene matches. The CDR3 totals 18 residues. The CDR3 is CASSGRDRGRAINSEAFF. CDR3 DNA sequence: TGTGCCAGCAGTGGACGGGACAGGGGGCGCGCGATTAACTCTGAAGCTTTCTTT.

This chain connects TRBV11-1 to TRBJ2-3, with D perhaps TRBD2 (5 bases). V shed 3 bases and J shed 5 bases, with 15 bases lying between them. The germline V gene encodes CDR1 SGHAT and CDR2 FQDESV (reference sequence). The CDR3 covers 15 residues. The CDR3 nucleotides are TGTGCCAGCAGCTTGGCCGGGTATCGGGAAGATACGCAGTATTTT. Its translation is CASSLAGYREDTQYF.

The rearrangement uses TRBV6-5 and TRBJ2-3, with TRBD2 identical over 10 bases. This CDR3 has 15 residues. V lost 7 bases to trimming and J lost 4 bases; unmatched junction nucleotides: 8. The germline CDR1 and CDR2 sequences are MNHEY and SVGAGI. The CDR3 DNA follows: TGTGCCAGCACCTTGAGCGGGAGGGCCGCAGATACGCAGTATTTT. Amino acid sequence: CASTLSGRAADTQYF.

This clone appeared once. The chain links TRBV7-6 to TRBJ2-5; possibly TRBD1 for D (7 bases). The germline V gene has CDR1 SGHVS and CDR2 FNYEAQ. V dropped 6 bases and J dropped 1 base, with 24 bases sitting between them. The CDR3 sequence is 18 residues long. The CDR3 here is CASSPGGTGHSPQETQYF. The CDR3 DNA follows: TGTGCCAGCAGTCCAGGGGGGACGGGACATTCTCCCCAAGAGACCCAGTACTTC.

The chain recombines TRBV14 with TRBJ2-1; perhaps TRBD1 as D (6 bases). Germline CDR1 reads SGHDN; CDR2 reads FVKESK. This CDR3 contains 13 residues. V gave up 4 bases and J gave up 9 bases, with 13 bases separating them. The CDR3 DNA is TGTGCCAGCAGCCTACAGGGCCCGAGTGAGCAGTTCTTC. Protein: CASSLQGPSEQFF.

This clone occurred once. The CDR3 DNA follows: TGTGCCATCAGTGAACAGGGACGGACTGAAGCTTTCTTT. This translates into CAISEQGRTEAFF. The chain has TRBV10-3 and TRBJ1-1, with a weak D call TRBD1 (6 bases). V lost 3 bases to trimming and J lost 5 bases, with 10 bases between them. The germline V gene has CDR1 ENHRY and CDR2 SYGVKD. The CDR3 covers 13 residues.

J is TRBJ2-7 and V is TRBV6-5, with TRBD2 identical over 10 bases. The CDR3 sequence is 16 residues long. The V and J ends lost 2 bases and 1 base, in that order; junction bases with no gene match: 5. Germline lookup yields CDR1 MNHEY and CDR2 SVGAGI. In DNA form, the CDR3 reads TGTGCCAGCAGTTACAGCGGGGGGGCCGTATCCTACGAGCAGTACTTC. Amino acids: CASSYSGGAVSYEQYF.